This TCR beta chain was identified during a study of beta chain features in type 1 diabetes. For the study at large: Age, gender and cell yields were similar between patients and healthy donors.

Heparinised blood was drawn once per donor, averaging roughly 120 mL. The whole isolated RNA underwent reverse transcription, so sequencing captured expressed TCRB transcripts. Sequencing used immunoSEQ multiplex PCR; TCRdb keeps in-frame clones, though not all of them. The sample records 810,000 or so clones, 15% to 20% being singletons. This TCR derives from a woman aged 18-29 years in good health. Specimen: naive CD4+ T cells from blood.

The CDR3 sequence: CASSLKRGQGRGNTIYF. Written as DNA, the CDR3 is TGTGCCAGCAGCTTAAAGCGAGGACAGGGGAGGGGAAACACCATATATTTT. The chain joins TRBV7-8 to TRBJ1-3; 9 bases are shared with TRBD1. There are 17 residues in the CDR3. Germline values: CDR1 SGHVS, CDR2 FQNEAQ. J was trimmed by 4 bases and V by 2 bases; bases with no gene match: 9.